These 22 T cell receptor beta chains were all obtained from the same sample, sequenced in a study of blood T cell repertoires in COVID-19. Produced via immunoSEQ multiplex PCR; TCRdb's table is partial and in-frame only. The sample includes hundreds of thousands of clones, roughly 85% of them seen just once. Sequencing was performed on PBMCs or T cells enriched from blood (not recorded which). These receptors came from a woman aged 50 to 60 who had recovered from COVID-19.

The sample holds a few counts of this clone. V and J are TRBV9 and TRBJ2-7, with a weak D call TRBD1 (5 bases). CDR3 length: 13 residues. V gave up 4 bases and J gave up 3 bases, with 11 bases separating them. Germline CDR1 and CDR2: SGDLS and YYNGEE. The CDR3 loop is CASSIDQGYEQYF. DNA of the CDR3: TGTGCCAGCAGCATAGACCAGGGCTACGAGCAGTACTTC.

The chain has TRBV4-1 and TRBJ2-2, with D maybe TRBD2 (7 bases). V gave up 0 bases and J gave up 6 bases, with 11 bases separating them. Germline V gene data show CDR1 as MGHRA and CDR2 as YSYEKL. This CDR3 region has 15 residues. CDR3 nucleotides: TGCGCCAGCAGCCAAGAAGGGGGGGCTGCCGGGGAGCTGTTTTTT. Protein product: CASSQEGGAAGELFF.

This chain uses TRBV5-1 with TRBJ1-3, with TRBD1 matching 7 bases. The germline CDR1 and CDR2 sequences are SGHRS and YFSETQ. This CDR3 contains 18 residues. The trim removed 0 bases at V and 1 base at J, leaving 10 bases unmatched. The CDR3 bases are TGCGCCAGCAGCTTGGGCCCTCGGACAGGCCTATCTGGAAACACCATATATTTT. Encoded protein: CASSLGPRTGLSGNTIYF.

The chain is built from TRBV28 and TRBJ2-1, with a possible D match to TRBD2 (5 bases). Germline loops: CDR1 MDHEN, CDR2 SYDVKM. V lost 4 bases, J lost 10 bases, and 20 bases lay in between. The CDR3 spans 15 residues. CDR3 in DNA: TGTGCCAGCAGTTCCGCTTCCAGCGGCTTCAGGGAGCAGTTCTTC. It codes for CASSSASSGFREQFF.

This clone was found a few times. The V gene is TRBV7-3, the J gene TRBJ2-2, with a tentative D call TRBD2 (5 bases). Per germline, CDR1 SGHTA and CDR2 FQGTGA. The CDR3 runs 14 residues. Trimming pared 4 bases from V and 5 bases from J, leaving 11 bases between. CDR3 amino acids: CASSSVGATGELFF. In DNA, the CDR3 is TGTGCCAGCAGCTCCGTGGGAGCTACCGGGGAGCTGTTTTTT.

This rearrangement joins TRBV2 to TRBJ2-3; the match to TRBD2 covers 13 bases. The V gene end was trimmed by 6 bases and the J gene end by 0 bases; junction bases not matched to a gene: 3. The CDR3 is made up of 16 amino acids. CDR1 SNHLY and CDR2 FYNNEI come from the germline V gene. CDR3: CASSAGLAGSTDTQYF. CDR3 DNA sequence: TGTGCCAGCAGCGCGGGACTAGCGGGGAGCACAGATACGCAGTATTTT.

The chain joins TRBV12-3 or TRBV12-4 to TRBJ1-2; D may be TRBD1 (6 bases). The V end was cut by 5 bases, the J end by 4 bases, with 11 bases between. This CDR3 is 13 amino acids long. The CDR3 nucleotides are TGTGCCAGCAGTCCGGACAGCTTCTATGGCTACACCTTC. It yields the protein CASSPDSFYGYTF.

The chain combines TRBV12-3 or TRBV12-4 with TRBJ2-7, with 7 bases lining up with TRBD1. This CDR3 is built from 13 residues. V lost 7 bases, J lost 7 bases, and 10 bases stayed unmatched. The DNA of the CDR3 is TGTGCCAGCACTAACAGGGGAACGGGGGAGCAGTACTTC. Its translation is CASTNRGTGEQYF.

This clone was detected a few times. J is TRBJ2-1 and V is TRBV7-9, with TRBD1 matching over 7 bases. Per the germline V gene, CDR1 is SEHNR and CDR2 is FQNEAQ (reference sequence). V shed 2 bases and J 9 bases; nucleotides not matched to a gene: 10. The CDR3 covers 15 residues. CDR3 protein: CASSLSSTGVGEQFF. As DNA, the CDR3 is TGTGCCAGCAGCTTATCGTCCACAGGGGTTGGTGAGCAGTTCTTC.

The CDR3 nucleotides read TGTGCCAGCAGCCCCTCCACCCGGACAGGGACTTACGAGCAGTACTTC. This translates into CASSPSTRTGTYEQYF. The J gene is TRBJ2-7, the V gene TRBV25-1, with 8 bases aligning to TRBD1. This CDR3 is 16 amino acids long. V dropped 6 bases and J dropped 4; count of bases not matched to a gene: 14. Germline-derived CDR1 and CDR2 are MGHDK and SYGVNS.

This CDR3 is CAISESMGGRTYEQYF. CDR3 sequence (DNA): TGTGCCATCAGTGAGTCGATGGGCGGGAGGACCTACGAGCAGTACTTC. The V call is TRBV10-3, the J call TRBJ2-7, with 8 positions matching TRBD2. Looked up from germline, CDR1 is ENHRY and CDR2 is SYGVKD. The CDR3 is 16 amino acids. The J segment lost 2 bases and the V segment lost 0 bases, leaving 6 bases of the junction unmatched.

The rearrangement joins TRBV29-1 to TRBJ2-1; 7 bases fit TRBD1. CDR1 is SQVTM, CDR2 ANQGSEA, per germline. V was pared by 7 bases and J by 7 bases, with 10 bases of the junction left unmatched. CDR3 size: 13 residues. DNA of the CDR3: TGCAGCGGCGACAGGGAAACTACAAATGAGCAGTTCTTC. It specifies CSGDRETTNEQFF.

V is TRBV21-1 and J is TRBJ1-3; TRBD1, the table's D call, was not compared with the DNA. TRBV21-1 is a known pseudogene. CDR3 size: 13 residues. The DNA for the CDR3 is TGTGCCAGCCAGACAGGGTTAGGAAACACCATATATTTT. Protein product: CASQTGLGNTIYF.

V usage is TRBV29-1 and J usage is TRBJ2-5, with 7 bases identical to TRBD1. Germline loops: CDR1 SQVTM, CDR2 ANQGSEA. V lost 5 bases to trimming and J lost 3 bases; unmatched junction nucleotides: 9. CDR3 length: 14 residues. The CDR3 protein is CSVSTGTAKETQYF. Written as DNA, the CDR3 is TGCAGCGTTTCCACCGGGACAGCTAAAGAGACCCAGTACTTC. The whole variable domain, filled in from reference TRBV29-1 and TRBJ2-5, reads SAVISQKPSRDICQRGTSLTIQCQVDSQVTMMFWYRQQPGQSLTLIATANQGSEATYESGFVIDKFPISRPNLTFSTLTVSNMSPEDSSIYLCSVSTGTAKETQYFGPGTRLLVL.

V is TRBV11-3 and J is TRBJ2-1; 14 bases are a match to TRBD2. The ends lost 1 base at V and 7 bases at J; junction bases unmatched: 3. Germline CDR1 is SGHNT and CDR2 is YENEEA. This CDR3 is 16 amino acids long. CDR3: CASSLGGLAGVNEQFF. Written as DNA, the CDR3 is TGTGCCAGCAGCTTAGGGGGACTAGCGGGAGTAAATGAGCAGTTCTTC.

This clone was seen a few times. CDR3 protein: CASSPVGGGSPLHF. The CDR3 coding sequence is TGTGCCAGCAGCCCAGTCGGAGGAGGCTCACCCCTCCACTTT. The genes are TRBV14 and TRBJ1-6, with D unclear. V lost 4 bases to trimming and J lost 10 bases, with 14 bases between them. CDR1 is SGHDN, CDR2 FVKESK, per germline. This CDR3 is built from 14 residues.

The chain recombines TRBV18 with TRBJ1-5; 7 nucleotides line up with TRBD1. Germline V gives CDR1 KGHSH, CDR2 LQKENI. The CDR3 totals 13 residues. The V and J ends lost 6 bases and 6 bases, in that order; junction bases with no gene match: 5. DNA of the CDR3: TGTGCCAGCTCTGTGTCAGGGGGTCAGCCCCAGCATTTT. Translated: CASSVSGGQPQHF.

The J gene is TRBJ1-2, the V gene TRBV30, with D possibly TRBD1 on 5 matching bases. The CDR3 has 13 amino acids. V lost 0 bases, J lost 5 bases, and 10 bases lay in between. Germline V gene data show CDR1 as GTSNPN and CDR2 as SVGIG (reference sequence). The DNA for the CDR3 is TGTGCCTGGAGTGTATTCAGGGAATATGGCTACACCTTC. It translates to CAWSVFREYGYTF.

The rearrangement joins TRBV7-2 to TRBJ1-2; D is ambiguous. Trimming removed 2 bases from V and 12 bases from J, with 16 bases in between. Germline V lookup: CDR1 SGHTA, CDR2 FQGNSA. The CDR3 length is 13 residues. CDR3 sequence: CASSLNGGIEHTF. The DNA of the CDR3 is TGTGCCAGCAGCTTAAACGGAGGGATTGAGCACACCTTC.

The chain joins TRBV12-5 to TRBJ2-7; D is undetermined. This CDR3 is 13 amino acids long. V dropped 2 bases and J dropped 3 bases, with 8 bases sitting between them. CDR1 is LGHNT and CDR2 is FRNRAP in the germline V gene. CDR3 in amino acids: CASGLFPGYEQYF. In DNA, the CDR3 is TGTGCTAGTGGTTTGTTCCCGGGCTACGAGCAGTACTTC. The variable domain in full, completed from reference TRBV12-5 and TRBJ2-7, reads DARVTQTPRHKVTEMGQEVTMRCQPILGHNTVFWYRQTMMQGLELLAYFRNRAPLDDSGMPKDRFSAEMPDATLATLKIQPSEPRDSAVYFCASGLFPGYEQYFGPGTRLTVT.

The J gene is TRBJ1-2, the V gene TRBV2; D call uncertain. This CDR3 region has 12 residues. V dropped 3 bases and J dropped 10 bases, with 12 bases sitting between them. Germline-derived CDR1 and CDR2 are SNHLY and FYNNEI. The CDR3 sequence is CASSEWPSAYTF. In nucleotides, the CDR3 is TGTGCCAGCAGTGAGTGGCCCTCTGCCTACACCTTC.

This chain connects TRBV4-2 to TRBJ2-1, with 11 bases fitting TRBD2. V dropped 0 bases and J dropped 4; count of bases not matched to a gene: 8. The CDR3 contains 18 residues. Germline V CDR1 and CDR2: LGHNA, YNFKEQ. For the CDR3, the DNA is TGTGCCAGCAGCCAAGAACCGACTAGCGGGGATTTATACAATGAGCAGTTCTTC. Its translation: CASSQEPTSGDLYNEQFF.